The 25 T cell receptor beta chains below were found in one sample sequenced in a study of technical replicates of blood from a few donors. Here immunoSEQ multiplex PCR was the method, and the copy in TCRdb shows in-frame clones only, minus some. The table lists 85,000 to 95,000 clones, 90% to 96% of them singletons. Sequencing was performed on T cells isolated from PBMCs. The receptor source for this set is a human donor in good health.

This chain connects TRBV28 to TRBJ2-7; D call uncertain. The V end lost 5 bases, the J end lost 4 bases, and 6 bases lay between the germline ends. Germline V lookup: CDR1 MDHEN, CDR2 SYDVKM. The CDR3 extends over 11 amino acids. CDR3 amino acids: CASSVTYEQYF. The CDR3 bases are TGTGCCAGCAGTGTAACTTACGAGCAGTACTTC.

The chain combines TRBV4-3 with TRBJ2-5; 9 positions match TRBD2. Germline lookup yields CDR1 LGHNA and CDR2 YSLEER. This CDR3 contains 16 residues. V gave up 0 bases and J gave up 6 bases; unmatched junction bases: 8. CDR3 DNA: TGCGCCAGCAGCCAAGATGCGGGAGGGCCGGGAAAGACCCAGTACTTC. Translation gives CASSQDAGGPGKTQYF.

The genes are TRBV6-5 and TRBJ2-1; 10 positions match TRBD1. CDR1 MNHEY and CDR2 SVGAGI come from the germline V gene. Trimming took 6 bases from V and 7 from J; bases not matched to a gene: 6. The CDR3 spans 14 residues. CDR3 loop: CASRPGDRGNEQFF. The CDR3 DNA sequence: TGTGCCAGCAGACCAGGGGACAGGGGAAATGAGCAGTTCTTC.

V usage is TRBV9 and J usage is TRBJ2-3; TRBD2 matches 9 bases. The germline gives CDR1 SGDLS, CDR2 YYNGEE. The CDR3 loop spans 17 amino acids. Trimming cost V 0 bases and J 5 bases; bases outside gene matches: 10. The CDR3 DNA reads TGTGCCAGCAGCGTAGGAGGTAGCGGGAGAATTTTAGATACGCAGTATTTT. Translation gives CASSVGGSGRILDTQYF.

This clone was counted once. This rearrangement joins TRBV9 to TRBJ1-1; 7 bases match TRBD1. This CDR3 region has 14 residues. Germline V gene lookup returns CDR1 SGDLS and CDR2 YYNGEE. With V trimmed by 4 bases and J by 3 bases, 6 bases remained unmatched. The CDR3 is CASSIQGRDTEAFF. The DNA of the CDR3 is TGTGCCAGCAGCATACAGGGGAGAGACACTGAAGCTTTCTTT. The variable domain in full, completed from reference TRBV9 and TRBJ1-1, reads DSGVTQTPKHLITATGQRVTLRCSPRSGDLSVYWYQQSLDQGLQFLIQYYNGEERAKGNILERFSAQQFPDLHSELNLSSLELGDSALYFCASSIQGRDTEAFFGQGTRLTVV.

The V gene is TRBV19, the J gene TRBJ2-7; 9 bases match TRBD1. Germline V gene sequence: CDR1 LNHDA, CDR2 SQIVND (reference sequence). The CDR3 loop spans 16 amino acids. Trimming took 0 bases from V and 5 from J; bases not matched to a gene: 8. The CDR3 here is CASSIDGTGIIDEQYF. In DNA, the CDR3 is TGTGCCAGTAGTATAGACGGGACAGGGATTATCGACGAGCAGTACTTC.

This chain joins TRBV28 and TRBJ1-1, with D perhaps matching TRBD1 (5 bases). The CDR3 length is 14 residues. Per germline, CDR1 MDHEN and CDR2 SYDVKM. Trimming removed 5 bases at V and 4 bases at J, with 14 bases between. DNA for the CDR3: TGTGCCAGCAGTACACGGAGGGGACGCACTGAAGCTTTCTTT. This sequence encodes CASSTRRGRTEAFF.

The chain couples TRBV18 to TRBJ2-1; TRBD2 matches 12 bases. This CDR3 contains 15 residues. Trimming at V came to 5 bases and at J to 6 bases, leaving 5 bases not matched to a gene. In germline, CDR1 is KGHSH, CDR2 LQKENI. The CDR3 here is CASSSSGRAVNEQFF. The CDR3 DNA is TGTGCCAGCTCATCTAGCGGGAGGGCTGTCAATGAGCAGTTCTTC.

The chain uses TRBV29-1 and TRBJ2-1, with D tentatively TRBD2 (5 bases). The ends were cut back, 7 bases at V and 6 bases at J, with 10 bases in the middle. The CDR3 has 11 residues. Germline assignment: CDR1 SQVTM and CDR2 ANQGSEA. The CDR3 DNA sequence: TGCAGCGCCACTAGAGGCAATGAGCAGTTCTTC. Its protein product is CSATRGNEQFF.

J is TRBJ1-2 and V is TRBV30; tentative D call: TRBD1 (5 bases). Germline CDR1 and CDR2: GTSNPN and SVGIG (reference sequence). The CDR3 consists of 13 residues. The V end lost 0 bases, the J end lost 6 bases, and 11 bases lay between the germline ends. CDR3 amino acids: CAWSVRSGHGYTF. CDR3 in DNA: TGTGCCTGGAGTGTAAGGTCAGGGCATGGCTACACCTTC.

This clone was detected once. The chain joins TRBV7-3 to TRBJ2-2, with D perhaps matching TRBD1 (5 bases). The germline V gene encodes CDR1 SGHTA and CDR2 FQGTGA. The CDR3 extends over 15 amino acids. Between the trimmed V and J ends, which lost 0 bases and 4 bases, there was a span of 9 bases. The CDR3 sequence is CASSLTGVGTGELFF. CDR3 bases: TGTGCCAGCAGCTTAACAGGGGTTGGCACCGGGGAGCTGTTTTTT.

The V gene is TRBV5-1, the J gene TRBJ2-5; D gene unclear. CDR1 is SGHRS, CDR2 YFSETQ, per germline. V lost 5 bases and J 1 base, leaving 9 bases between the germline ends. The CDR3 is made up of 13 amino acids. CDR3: CASRINTQETQYF. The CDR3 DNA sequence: TGCGCCAGCAGAATAAACACCCAAGAGACCCAGTACTTC.

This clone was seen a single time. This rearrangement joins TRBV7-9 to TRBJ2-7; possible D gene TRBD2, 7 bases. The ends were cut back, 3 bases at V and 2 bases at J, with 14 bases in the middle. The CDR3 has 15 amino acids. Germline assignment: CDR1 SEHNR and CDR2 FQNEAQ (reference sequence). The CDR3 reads CASSLGRGLPYEQYF. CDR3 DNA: TGTGCCAGCAGCTTGGGGCGGGGGCTTCCCTACGAGCAGTACTTC.

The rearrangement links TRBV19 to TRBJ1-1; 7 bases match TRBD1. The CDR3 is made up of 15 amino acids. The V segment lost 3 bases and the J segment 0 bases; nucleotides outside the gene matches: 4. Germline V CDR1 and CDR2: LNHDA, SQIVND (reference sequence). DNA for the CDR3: TGTGCCAGTAGTATCGGAAGGGGGCTGAACACTGAAGCTTTCTTT. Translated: CASSIGRGLNTEAFF.

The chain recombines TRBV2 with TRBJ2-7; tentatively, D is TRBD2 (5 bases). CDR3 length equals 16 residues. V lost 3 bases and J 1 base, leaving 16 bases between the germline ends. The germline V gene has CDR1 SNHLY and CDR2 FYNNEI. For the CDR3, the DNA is TGTGCCAGCAGTGACGCGGGTGGCTTAGGGTCCTACGAGCAGTACTTC. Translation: CASSDAGGLGSYEQYF.

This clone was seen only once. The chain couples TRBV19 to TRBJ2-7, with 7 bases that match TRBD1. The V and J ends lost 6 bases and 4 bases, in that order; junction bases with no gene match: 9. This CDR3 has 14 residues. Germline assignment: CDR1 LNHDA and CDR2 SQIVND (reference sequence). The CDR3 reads CASSRQGAEYEQYF. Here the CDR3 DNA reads TGTGCCAGTAGCCGACAGGGAGCTGAATACGAGCAGTACTTC.

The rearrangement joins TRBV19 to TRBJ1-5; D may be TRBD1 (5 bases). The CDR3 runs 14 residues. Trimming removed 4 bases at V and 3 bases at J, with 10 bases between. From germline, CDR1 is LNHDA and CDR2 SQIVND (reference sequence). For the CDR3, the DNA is TGTGCCAGTAGTACAACAGGTTTCAATCAGCCCCAGCATTTT. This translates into CASSTTGFNQPQHF.

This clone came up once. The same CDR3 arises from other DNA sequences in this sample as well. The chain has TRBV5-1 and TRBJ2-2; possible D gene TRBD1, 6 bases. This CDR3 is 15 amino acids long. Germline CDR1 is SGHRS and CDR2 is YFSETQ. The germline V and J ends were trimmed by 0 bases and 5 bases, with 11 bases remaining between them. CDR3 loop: CASSLGSQGTGELFF. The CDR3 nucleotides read TGCGCCAGCAGCTTGGGAAGTCAGGGGACCGGGGAGCTGTTTTTT.

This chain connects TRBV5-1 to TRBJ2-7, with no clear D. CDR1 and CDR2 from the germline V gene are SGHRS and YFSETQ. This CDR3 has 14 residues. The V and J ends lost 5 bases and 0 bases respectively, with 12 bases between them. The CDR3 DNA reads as TGCGCCAGCAGGATTTGGTCTAGCTCCTACGAGCAGTACTTC. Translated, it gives CASRIWSSSYEQYF. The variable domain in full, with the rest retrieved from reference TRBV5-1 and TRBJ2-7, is KAGVTQTPRYLIKTRGQQVTLSCSPISGHRSVSWYQQTPGQGLQFLFEYFSETQRNKGNFPGRFSGRQFSNSRSEMNVSTLELGDSALYLCASRIWSSSYEQYFGPGTRLTVT.

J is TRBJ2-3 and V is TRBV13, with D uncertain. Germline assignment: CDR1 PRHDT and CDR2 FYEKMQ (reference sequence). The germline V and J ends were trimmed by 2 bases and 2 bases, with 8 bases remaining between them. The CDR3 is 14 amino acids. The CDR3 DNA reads TGTGCCAGCAGCTTATATCAGGTCACAGATACGCAGTATTTT. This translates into CASSLYQVTDTQYF.

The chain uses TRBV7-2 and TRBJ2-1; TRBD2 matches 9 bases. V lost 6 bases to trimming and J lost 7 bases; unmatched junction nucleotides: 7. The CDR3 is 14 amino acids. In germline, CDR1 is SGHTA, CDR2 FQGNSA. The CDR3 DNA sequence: TGTGCCAGCAGTCTAGCGGGAAGACCTAATGAGCAGTTCTTC. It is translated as CASSLAGRPNEQFF.

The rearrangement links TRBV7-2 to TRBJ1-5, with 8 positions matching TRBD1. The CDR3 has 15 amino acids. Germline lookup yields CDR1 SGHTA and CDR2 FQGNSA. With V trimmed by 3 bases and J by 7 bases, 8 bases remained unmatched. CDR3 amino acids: CASSFFPGGGQPQHF. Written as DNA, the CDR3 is TGTGCCAGCAGCTTCTTTCCAGGGGGCGGGCAGCCCCAGCATTTT.

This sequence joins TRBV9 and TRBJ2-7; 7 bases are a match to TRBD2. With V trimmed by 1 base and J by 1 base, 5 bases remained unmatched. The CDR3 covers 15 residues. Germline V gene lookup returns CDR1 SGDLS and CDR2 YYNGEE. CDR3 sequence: CASSVRSGTSYEQYF. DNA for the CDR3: TGTGCCAGCAGCGTAAGGAGCGGGACTTCCTACGAGCAGTACTTC. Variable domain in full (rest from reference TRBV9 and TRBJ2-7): DSGVTQTPKHLITATGQRVTLRCSPRSGDLSVYWYQQSLDQGLQFLIQYYNGEERAKGNILERFSAQQFPDLHSELNLSSLELGDSALYFCASSVRSGTSYEQYFGPGTRLTVT.

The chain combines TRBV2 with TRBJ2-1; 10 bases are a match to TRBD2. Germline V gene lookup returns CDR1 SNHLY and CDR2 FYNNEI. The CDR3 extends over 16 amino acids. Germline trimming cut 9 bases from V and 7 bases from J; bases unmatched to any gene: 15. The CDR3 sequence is CASDGLAGGKGNEQFF. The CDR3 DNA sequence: TGTGCCAGTGATGGATTAGCGGGAGGTAAAGGAAATGAGCAGTTCTTC.

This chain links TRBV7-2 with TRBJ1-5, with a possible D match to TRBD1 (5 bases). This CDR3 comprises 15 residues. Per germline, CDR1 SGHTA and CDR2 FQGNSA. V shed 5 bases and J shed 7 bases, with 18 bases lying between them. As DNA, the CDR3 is TGTGCCAGCAGCCCCCTAACAGGTGTCAAACAGCCCCAGCATTTT. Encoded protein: CASSPLTGVKQPQHF. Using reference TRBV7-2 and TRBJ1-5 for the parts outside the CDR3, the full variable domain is GAGVSQSPSNKVTEKGKDVELRCDPISGHTALYWYRQSLGQGLEFLIYFQGNSAPDKSGLPSDRFSAERTGGSVSTLTIQRTQQEDSAVYLCASSPLTGVKQPQHFGDGTRLSIL.